This TCR beta chain appears in the sequencing data of a study of cytotoxic CD8 clonotypes in ibrutinib-treated CLL. Note on this clone: Its antigen is undetermined.

The CDR3 sequence is 13 residues long. Per germline, CDR1 SQVTM and CDR2 ANQGSEA. V was clipped by 6 bases and J by 9 bases, with 18 bases between them. Target depth was 1 in 200,000 to 1 in 1 million T cells, about 10x per clonotype. Method: immunoSEQ multiplex PCR; TCRdb's copy keeps in-frame clones and lacks some. The sample holds 40,000 or so clones, roughly 69% seen once. Study observations and caveats: The times at which samples were taken varied between sustained-remission and progressing patients. Treatment left the uncommon public clonotypes either contracted or stable in frequency.

Specimen: PBMCs, collected after 12 months of ibrutinib treatment. This rearrangement joins TRBV29-1 to TRBJ2-1; possible D gene TRBD2, 6 bases. This clonotype was obtained from a human donor with chronic lymphocytic leukemia. CDR3 region: CSVVPPSVGEQFF. CDR3 DNA sequence: TGCAGCGTGGTACCTCCTAGCGTTGGTGAGCAGTTCTTC.